The 27 T cell receptor beta chains below were found in one sample sequenced in a study of T-cell memory formation after mild COVID-19. TCRdb processed the 5' RACE reads anew with MiXCR; each CDR3 protein has one entry. The profile covers about 15,000 distinct CDR3 sequences, with around 25% appearing a single time and around 60% taken by the ten largest. The sequenced sample consisted of PBMCs or a T cell subset sorted from them (not recorded which). The receptor source for this set is a young man who had mild COVID-19 (a few samples of this study predate the infection). Cell type and time point are not known.

V and J are TRBV4-1 and TRBJ1-2; 8 nucleotides line up with TRBD1. This CDR3 has 15 amino acids. V was pared by 3 bases and J by 7 bases, with 10 bases of the junction left unmatched. Germline V CDR1 and CDR2: MGHRA, YSYEKL. In DNA form, the CDR3 reads TGCGCCAGCAGCCAGCCCAGCAGGGGGCGGAGTGGCTACACCTTC. This translates into CASSQPSRGRSGYTF.

This clonotype was seen at least ten times. The gene calls are TRBV27 and TRBJ2-5, with D possibly being TRBD1 or TRBD2 (5 bases each). Trimming pared 1 base from V and 5 bases from J, leaving 14 bases between. The CDR3 extends over 15 amino acids. Germline CDR1 reads MNHEY; CDR2 reads SMNVEV (reference sequence). The CDR3 DNA reads TGTGCCAGCAGTTTATTCATGTCGGGACGGGAGACCCAGTACTTC. Translated, it gives CASSLFMSGRETQYF.

This clonotype was seen a handful of times. The chain combines TRBV7-2 with TRBJ1-5; no clear D. This CDR3 spans 14 amino acids. Germline CDR1 is SGHTA and CDR2 is FQGNSA. Trimming pared 4 bases from V and 8 bases from J, leaving 15 bases between. CDR3 sequence: CASSSKAWKEPQHF. CDR3 in DNA: TGTGCCAGCAGCTCCAAGGCCTGGAAGGAGCCCCAGCATTTT.

This clonotype was recorded at least ten times. V and J are TRBV5-1 and TRBJ2-6; D unresolved. Trimming left V 5 bases short and J 0 bases short, with 12 bases between. The CDR3 runs to 16 residues. Germline CDR1 SGHRS, CDR2 YFSETQ. The CDR3 loop is CASSRAPDSGANVLTF. The DNA of the CDR3 is TGCGCCAGCAGTCGTGCACCTGACTCTGGGGCCAACGTCCTGACTTTC.

This clonotype has a count of ten or more. A read error may produce the germline difference seen at one junction end. This rearrangement joins TRBV6-2 or TRBV6-3 to TRBJ1-2, with D uncertain. CDR1 and CDR2 (germline): MNHEY, SVGEGT. The CDR3 totals 14 residues. The CDR3 region has the DNA TGTGCCAGCAGACCCGGAGTTCCTAAGTATGGCTACACCTTC. It encodes CASRPGVPKYGYTF.

Of note for this clonotype: Its ends do not fully match the called genes, so a read error is possible. V gene TRBV7-9 combines with J gene TRBJ2-7; either TRBD1 or TRBD2 may supply D (5 bases each). Germline CDR1 SEHNR, CDR2 FQNEAQ (reference sequence). This CDR3 has 11 residues. The CDR3 coding sequence is TGTGCCAGCAGCTACTCCGGGACCCAGGACTTC. Translating it yields CASSYSGTQDF.

Many counts were recorded for this clonotype. This chain links TRBV4-1 with TRBJ1-3; D might be TRBD1 (5 bases). With 1 base removed from V and 0 bases from J, the gap between germline ends came to 10 bases. The CDR3 runs 16 residues. Per the germline V gene, CDR1 is MGHRA and CDR2 is YSYEKL. The CDR3 here is CASSQGRGYSGNTIYF. DNA for the CDR3: TGCGCCAGCAGCCAAGGGCGGGGCTACTCTGGAAACACCATATATTTT.

The chain uses TRBV7-6 and TRBJ2-1, with TRBD2 identical over 11 bases. The CDR3 spans 16 residues. Germline CDR1 SGHVS, CDR2 FNYEAQ. V shed 3 bases, J shed 5 bases, and the junction held 6 bases outside the gene matches. CDR3 residues: CASSFELAGDHNEQFF. CDR3 coding DNA: TGTGCCAGCAGCTTCGAACTAGCGGGGGACCACAATGAGCAGTTCTTC.

There are many counts of this clonotype. The chain carries TRBV7-3 and TRBJ2-3, with TRBD2 identical over 11 bases. V dropped 5 bases and J dropped 6; count of bases not matched to a gene: 7. CDR1 SGHTA and CDR2 FQGTGA come from the germline V gene. The CDR3 loop spans 15 amino acids. The CDR3, as DNA: TGTGCCAGCAGCGCGAAGACTAGCGGGGCGGATACGCAGTATTTT. This codes for CASSAKTSGADTQYF.

This clonotype was seen ten or more times. The gene calls are TRBV7-6 and TRBJ2-7; the D is unclear. V was pared by 5 bases and J by 2 bases, with 10 bases between. This CDR3 has 13 residues. Germline V gene data show CDR1 as SGHVS and CDR2 as FNYEAQ. CDR3 sequence: CASSPTNAYEQYV. CDR3 sequence (DNA): TGTGCCAGCAGCCCCACCAACGCCTACGAGCAGTACGTC.

This clonotype came up a few times. The rearrangement joins TRBV18 to TRBJ1-5, with D unclear. The germline CDR1 and CDR2 sequences are KGHSH and LQKENI. The CDR3 spans 15 residues. Trimming pared 3 bases from V and 0 bases from J, leaving 9 bases between. The CDR3 sequence is CASSPTVSSNQPQHF. CDR3 sequence (DNA): TGTGCCAGCTCACCGACGGTTTCTAGCAATCAGCCCCAGCATTTT.

This clonotype was counted between two and nine times. The genes are TRBV5-6 and TRBJ1-4, with D perhaps matching TRBD1 (6 bases). Between the trimmed V and J ends, which lost 3 bases and 8 bases, there was a span of 20 bases. CDR1 is SGHDT, CDR2 YYEEEE, per germline. The CDR3 has 16 amino acids. In nucleotides, the CDR3 is TGTGCCAGCAGCTCGCGCCTAGCAGGGGTAATAGAAAAACTGTTTTTT. This encodes CASSSRLAGVIEKLFF.

V and J are TRBV20-1 and TRBJ2-1; D is possibly TRBD1 or TRBD2 (5 bases each). The CDR3 length is 11 residues. Trimming pared 3 bases from V and 14 bases from J, leaving 14 bases between. CDR1 DFQATT and CDR2 SNEGSKA come from the germline V gene (reference sequence). The CDR3 sequence: CSASRHWDEFF. CDR3 in DNA: TGCAGTGCTAGCCGTCACTGGGACGAGTTCTTC.

This clonotype was detected only a few times. The rearrangement joins TRBV12-3 or TRBV12-4 to TRBJ2-3; 14 positions match TRBD2. V gave up 7 bases and J gave up 0 bases; unmatched junction bases: 3. The CDR3 is made up of 16 amino acids. CDR3 sequence reads: CASIGTSGGSTDTQYF. In nucleotides, the CDR3 is TGTGCCAGCATTGGGACTAGCGGGGGCAGCACAGATACGCAGTATTTT.

V and J are TRBV12-3 or TRBV12-4 and TRBJ2-7; 7 bases agree with TRBD2. The J segment lost 2 bases and the V segment lost 3 bases, leaving 7 bases of the junction unmatched. The CDR3 sequence is 15 residues long. The CDR3 sequence is CASSLGGIGTYEQYF. The CDR3 coding sequence is TGTGCCAGCAGTTTGGGGGGGATAGGCACCTACGAGCAGTACTTC.

This clonotype has only a few counts. This rearrangement joins TRBV6-2 or TRBV6-3 to TRBJ2-7, with D possibly matching TRBD1 (7 bases). V lost 8 bases, J lost 3 bases, and 20 bases lay in between. The CDR3 loop spans 15 amino acids. The germline V gene has CDR1 MNHEY and CDR2 SVGEGT. The chain's CDR3 is CASRQSEGANYEQYV. CDR3 nucleotide sequence: TGTGCCAGCCGCCAATCGGAGGGGGCGAACTACGAGCAGTACGTC.

The chain's CDR3 is CSVDEGQGGTEAFF. CDR3 bases: TGCAGCGTCGATGAGGGACAGGGAGGGACTGAAGCTTTCTTT. The genes are TRBV29-1 and TRBJ1-1; the match to TRBD1 covers 9 bases. CDR3 length: 14 residues. Trimming cost V 6 bases and J 5 bases; bases outside gene matches: 10. CDR1 and CDR2 (germline): SQVTM, ANQGSEA.

This clonotype was recorded many times. V is TRBV4-1 and J is TRBJ1-5, with D perhaps matching TRBD1 (5 bases). Germline CDR1 MGHRA, CDR2 YSYEKL. This CDR3 region has 20 residues. The ends were cut back, 1 base at V and 3 bases at J, with 25 bases in the middle. The CDR3 sequence: CASSQVWPTTRSRVNQPQHF. CDR3 bases: TGCGCCAGCAGCCAAGTTTGGCCCACGACGCGCTCCAGGGTCAATCAGCCCCAGCATTTT.

This clonotype was seen repeatedly, ten times or more. CDR3 nucleotide sequence: TGTGCCAGCAGCTTTGAGGGGGCGCCCCCTTCTGAAGCTTTCTTT. Translation: CASSFEGAPPSEAFF. The J gene is TRBJ1-1, the V gene TRBV7-2; TRBD1 matches at 7 bases. Germline-derived CDR1 and CDR2 are SGHTA and FQGNSA. The V segment lost 3 bases and the J segment 6 bases; nucleotides outside the gene matches: 10. This CDR3 is 15 amino acids long.

A note on this clonotype: One base away lies a much larger clone, so this may be a sequencing read error. This chain links TRBV5-1 with TRBJ2-2, with TRBD2 matching over 10 bases. The CDR3 has 16 amino acids. From germline, CDR1 is SGHRS and CDR2 YFSETQ. In DNA form, the CDR3 reads TGCGCCAGCAGCTTGGATAGCGGGGGGTCCACCGGGGAGATGTTTTTT. This codes for CASSLDSGGSTGEMFF.

This clonotype has at least ten counts. The chain recombines TRBV6-5 with TRBJ2-5; D unclear. Deletions cut 2 bases from V and 3 bases from J, with 13 bases between. Germline CDR1 and CDR2: MNHEY and SVGAGI. This CDR3 has 15 amino acids. This CDR3 is CASSYVKGGEETQYF. DNA of the CDR3: TGTGCCAGCAGTTACGTGAAGGGTGGGGAAGAGACCCAGTACTTC.

This clonotype has at least ten counts. The genes are TRBV12-3 or TRBV12-4 and TRBJ2-1; D is uncertain. Trimming stripped 1 base from V and 4 bases from J, with 11 bases between. The CDR3 consists of 15 residues. The CDR3: CASSLDRGVYNEQFF. In DNA, the CDR3 is TGTGCCAGCAGTTTAGATAGAGGAGTTTACAATGAGCAGTTCTTC.

This clonotype has a count of ten or more. The CDR3 spells CASRSGATGRNIQYF. CDR3 in DNA: TGTGCCAGCAGGTCGGGGGCCACGGGGAGAAACATTCAGTACTTC. The rearrangement uses TRBV7-2 and TRBJ2-4; TRBD1 or TRBD2 may be the D gene (6 bases each). The CDR3 totals 15 residues. The germline V gene encodes CDR1 SGHTA and CDR2 FQGNSA. V was cut by 6 bases and J by 6 bases, with 18 bases left in between.

The sample holds many counts of this clonotype. The V and J genes are TRBV13 and TRBJ1-3; unclear D gene. Trimming stripped 2 bases from V and 0 bases from J, with 17 bases between. CDR3 size: 18 residues. Germline V CDR1 and CDR2: PRHDT, FYEKMQ (reference sequence). CDR3 residues: CASSLFPVAGFSGNTIYF. As DNA, the CDR3 is TGTGCCAGCAGCTTATTTCCGGTCGCGGGATTCTCTGGAAACACCATATATTTT.

There are a few counts of this clonotype. The CDR3 protein is CASSYGPFPGELFF. The CDR3 coding sequence is TGTGCCAGCAGCTACGGCCCATTCCCCGGGGAGCTGTTTTTT. The chain recombines TRBV5-8 with TRBJ2-2; D unclear. CDR3 length: 14 residues. Per the germline V gene, CDR1 is SGHTS and CDR2 is YDEGEE. V lost 3 bases, J lost 6 bases, and 12 bases lay in between.

This clonotype appeared many times. The J gene is TRBJ2-3, the V gene TRBV11-2; no firm D call. This CDR3 contains 18 residues. Between the trimmed V and J ends, which lost 3 bases and 0 bases, there was a span of 19 bases. The germline V gene has CDR1 SGHAT and CDR2 FQNNGV. The CDR3 here is CASSFVVWWKTSTDTQYF. The CDR3 bases are TGTGCCAGCAGCTTCGTGGTGTGGTGGAAGACTAGCACAGATACGCAGTATTTT.

The chain joins TRBV18 to TRBJ2-7; D is ambiguous. Germline V gives CDR1 KGHSH, CDR2 LQKENI. This CDR3 is 14 amino acids long. Trimming left V 1 base short and J 0 bases short, with 7 bases between. The CDR3 bases are TGTGCCAGCTCACCACGCCCGCGCTCCTACGAGCAGTACTTC. Its protein product is CASSPRPRSYEQYF.